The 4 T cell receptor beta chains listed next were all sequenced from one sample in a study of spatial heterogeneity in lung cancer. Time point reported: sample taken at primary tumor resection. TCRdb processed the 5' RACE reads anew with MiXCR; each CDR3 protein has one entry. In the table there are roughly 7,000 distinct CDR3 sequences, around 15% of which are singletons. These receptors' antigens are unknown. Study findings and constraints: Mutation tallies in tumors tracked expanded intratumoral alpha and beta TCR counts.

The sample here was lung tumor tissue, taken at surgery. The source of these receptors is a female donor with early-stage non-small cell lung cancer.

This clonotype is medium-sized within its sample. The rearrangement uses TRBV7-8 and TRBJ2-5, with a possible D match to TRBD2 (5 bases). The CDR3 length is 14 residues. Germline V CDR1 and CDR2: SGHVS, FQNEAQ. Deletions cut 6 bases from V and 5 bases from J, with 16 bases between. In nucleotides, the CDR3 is TGTGCCAGCAGGGGAGAGGGTAGCATCGAGACCCAGTACTTC. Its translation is CASRGEGSIETQYF.

The CDR3 nucleotides are TGCAGCTCGAGCGGGACTTTAGGATCGGAGACCCAGTACTTC. Translated: CSSSGTLGSETQYF. V and J are TRBV29-1 and TRBJ2-5; 7 positions match TRBD2. The J segment lost 5 bases and the V segment lost 8 bases, leaving 14 bases of the junction unmatched. In germline, CDR1 is SQVTM, CDR2 ANQGSEA. The CDR3 is 14 amino acids.

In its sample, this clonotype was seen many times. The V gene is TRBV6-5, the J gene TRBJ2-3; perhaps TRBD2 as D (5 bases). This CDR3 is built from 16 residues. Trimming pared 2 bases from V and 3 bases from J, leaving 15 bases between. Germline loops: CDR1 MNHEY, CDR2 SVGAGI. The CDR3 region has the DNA TGTGCCAGCAGTTACGGCGGTGGGAGAACAACAGATACGCAGTATTTT. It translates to CASSYGGGRTTDTQYF.

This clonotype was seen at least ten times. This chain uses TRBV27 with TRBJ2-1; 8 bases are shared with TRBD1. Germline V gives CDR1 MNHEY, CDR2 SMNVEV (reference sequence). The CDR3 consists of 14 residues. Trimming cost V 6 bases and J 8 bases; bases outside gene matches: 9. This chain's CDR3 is CASSQGAVFDEQFF. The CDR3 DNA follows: TGTGCCAGCAGCCAGGGGGCTGTTTTTGATGAGCAGTTCTTC.